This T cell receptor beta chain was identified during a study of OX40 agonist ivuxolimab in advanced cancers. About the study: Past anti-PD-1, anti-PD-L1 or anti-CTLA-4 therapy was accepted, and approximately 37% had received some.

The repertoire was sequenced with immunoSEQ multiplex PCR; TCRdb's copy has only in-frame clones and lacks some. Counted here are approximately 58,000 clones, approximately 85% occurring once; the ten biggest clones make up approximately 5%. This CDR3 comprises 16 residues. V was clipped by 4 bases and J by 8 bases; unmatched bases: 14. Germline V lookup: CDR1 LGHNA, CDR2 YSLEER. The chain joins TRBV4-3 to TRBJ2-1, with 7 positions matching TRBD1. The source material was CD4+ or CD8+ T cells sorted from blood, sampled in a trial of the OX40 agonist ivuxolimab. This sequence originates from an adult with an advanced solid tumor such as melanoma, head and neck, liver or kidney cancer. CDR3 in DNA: TGCGCCAGCAGCCGGGTTGAGGGGGCCGCCTCGGATGAGCAGTTCTTC. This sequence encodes CASSRVEGAASDEQFF.